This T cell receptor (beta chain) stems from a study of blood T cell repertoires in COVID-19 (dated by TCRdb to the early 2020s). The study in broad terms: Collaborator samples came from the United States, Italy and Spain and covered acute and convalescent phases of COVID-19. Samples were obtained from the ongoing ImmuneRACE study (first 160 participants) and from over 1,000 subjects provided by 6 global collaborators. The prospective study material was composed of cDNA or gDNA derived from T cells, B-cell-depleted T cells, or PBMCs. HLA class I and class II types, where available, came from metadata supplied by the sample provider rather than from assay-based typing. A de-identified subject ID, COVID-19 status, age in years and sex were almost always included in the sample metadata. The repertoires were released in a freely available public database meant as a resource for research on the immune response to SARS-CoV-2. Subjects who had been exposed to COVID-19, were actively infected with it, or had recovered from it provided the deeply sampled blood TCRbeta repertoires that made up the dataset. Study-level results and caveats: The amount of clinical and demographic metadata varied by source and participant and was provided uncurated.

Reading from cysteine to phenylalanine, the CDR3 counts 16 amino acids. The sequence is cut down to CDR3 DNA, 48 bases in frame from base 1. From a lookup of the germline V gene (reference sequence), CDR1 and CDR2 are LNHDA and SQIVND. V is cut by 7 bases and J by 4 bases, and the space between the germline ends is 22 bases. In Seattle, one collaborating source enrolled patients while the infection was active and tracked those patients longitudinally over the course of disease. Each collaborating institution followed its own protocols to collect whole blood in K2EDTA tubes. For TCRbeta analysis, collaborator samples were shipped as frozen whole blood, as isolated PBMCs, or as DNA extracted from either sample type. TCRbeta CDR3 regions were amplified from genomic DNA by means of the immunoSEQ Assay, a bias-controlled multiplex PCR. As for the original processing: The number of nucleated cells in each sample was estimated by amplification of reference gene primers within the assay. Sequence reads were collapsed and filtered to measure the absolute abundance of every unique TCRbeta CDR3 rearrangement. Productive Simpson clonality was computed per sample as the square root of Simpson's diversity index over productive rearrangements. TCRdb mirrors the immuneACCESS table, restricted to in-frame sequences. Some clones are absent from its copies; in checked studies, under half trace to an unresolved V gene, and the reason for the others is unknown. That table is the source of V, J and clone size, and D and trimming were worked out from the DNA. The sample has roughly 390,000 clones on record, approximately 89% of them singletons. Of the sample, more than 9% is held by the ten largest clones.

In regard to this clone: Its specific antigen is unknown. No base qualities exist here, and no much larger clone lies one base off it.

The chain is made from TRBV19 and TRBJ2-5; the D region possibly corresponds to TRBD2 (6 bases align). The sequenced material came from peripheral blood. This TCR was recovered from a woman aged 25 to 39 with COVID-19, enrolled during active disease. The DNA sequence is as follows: TGTGCCAGTACCCCCAGGGTGGGGGGTTTTGGAGAGACCCAGTACTTC. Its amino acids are CASTPRVGGFGETQYF.